Listed here are 19 T cell receptor beta chains from one sample, sequenced in a study of spatial heterogeneity in lung cancer. Each CDR3 protein is one row after TCRdb ran MiXCR on the 5' RACE reads. The sample has approximately 110,000 distinct CDR3 sequences; 11% are singletons. The time point here: blood at routine non-recurrence follow-up after resection. This specimen was PBMCs, taken at follow-up. All receptors come from a female donor with early-stage non-small cell lung cancer.

This clonotype was counted many times. This sequence joins TRBV24-1 and TRBJ2-1; D remains ambiguous. Looked up from germline, CDR1 is KGHDR and CDR2 is SFDVKD. The CDR3 is 15 residues long. V dropped 6 bases and J dropped 3 bases, with 14 bases sitting between them. CDR3 sequence: CATSKAGDFYNEQFF. CDR3 nucleotide sequence: TGTGCCACCAGTAAGGCAGGCGATTTCTACAATGAGCAGTTCTTC.

This clonotype showed up many times. The gene calls are TRBV10-3 and TRBJ2-7; D possibly corresponds to TRBD2 (6 bases). V was pared by 8 bases and J by 2 bases, with 10 bases between. In germline, CDR1 is ENHRY, CDR2 SYGVKD. The CDR3 sequence is 12 residues long. The CDR3: CAIGSGAYEQYV. CDR3 coding DNA: TGTGCCATCGGTAGCGGAGCCTACGAGCAGTACGTC.

This clonotype was found a few times. This chain connects TRBV6-2 or TRBV6-3 to TRBJ2-2, with D perhaps matching TRBD2 (5 bases). The CDR3 loop spans 15 amino acids. The V gene lost 0 bases and the J gene lost 4 bases, with 9 bases spanning the gap. Germline V gives CDR1 MNHEY, CDR2 SVGEGT. Here the CDR3 reads CASSYSGGGTGELFF. CDR3 sequence (DNA): TGTGCCAGCAGTTACTCCGGAGGAGGCACCGGGGAGCTGTTTTTT.

The genes are TRBV2 and TRBJ2-3; 7 bases fit TRBD1. Trimming at V came to 7 bases and at J to 2 bases, leaving 9 bases not matched to a gene. Germline CDR1 is SNHLY and CDR2 is FYNNEI. The CDR3 consists of 15 residues. This CDR3 reads CASTRTGRNTDTQYF. DNA of the CDR3: TGTGCCAGCACCAGGACAGGCCGAAACACAGATACGCAGTATTTT.

This clonotype was seen only a few times. The chain uses TRBV7-2 and TRBJ1-1; no clear D gene. Germline V gene data show CDR1 as SGHTA and CDR2 as FQGNSA. With 5 bases removed from V and 5 bases from J, the gap between germline ends came to 15 bases. This CDR3 comprises 14 residues. CDR3 in DNA: TGTGCCAGCAGCCGTCCTGGGAGTCGGACTGAAGCTTTCTTT. As protein: CASSRPGSRTEAFF.

The V gene is TRBV20-1, the J gene TRBJ2-1; 14 bases are shared with TRBD2. Germline trimming cut 6 bases from V and 5 bases from J; bases unmatched to any gene: 6. The CDR3 runs 15 residues. Germline CDR1 is DFQATT and CDR2 is SNEGSKA (reference sequence). This CDR3 is CSARTSGRTNNEQFF. CDR3 bases: TGCAGTGCCAGGACTAGCGGGAGGACCAACAATGAGCAGTTCTTC.

This clonotype was seen repeatedly, ten times or more. The chain uses TRBV6-2 or TRBV6-3 and TRBJ1-1; tentatively, D is TRBD1 (5 bases). Between the trimmed V and J ends, which lost 2 bases and 0 bases, there was a span of 10 bases. The CDR3 has 15 residues. Germline V gene lookup returns CDR1 MNHEY and CDR2 SVGEGT. The CDR3 loop reads CASSYRSGMNTEAFF. CDR3 nucleotide sequence: TGTGCCAGCAGTTACAGGTCAGGGATGAACACTGAAGCTTTCTTT.

This clonotype was observed many times. The CDR3 protein is CSARVRGTRNQPQHF. The CDR3 bases are TGCAGTGCTAGAGTCCGGGGGACGCGCAATCAGCCCCAGCATTTT. The V gene is TRBV20-1, the J gene TRBJ1-5; TRBD1 might be the D (5 bases). The V gene's germline CDR1 is DFQATT and CDR2 SNEGSKA (reference sequence). The V end was cut by 1 base, the J end by 2 bases, with 12 bases between. The CDR3 contains 15 residues.

The chain recombines TRBV6-2 or TRBV6-3 with TRBJ1-5; D perhaps matches TRBD1 (5 bases). The CDR3 is made up of 15 amino acids. With 0 bases removed from V and 0 bases from J, the gap between germline ends came to 6 bases. CDR1 MNHEY and CDR2 SVGEGT come from the germline V gene. As DNA, the CDR3 is TGTGCCAGCAGTTACTCCAGGGTTAGCAATCAGCCCCAGCATTTT. This translates into CASSYSRVSNQPQHF.

This clonotype was observed a few times. The chain is built from TRBV7-8 and TRBJ1-1; 8 bases agree with TRBD1. With 2 bases clipped from V and 1 base from J, the junction kept 9 bases outside the gene matches. Germline-derived CDR1 and CDR2 are SGHVS and FQNEAQ. The CDR3 extends over 17 amino acids. Written as DNA, the CDR3 is TGTGCCAGCAGCTTAATTCGACAGGGGAGGGGGAACACTGAAGCTTTCTTT. It codes for CASSLIRQGRGNTEAFF.

This clonotype was seen only a few times. The V call is TRBV20-1, the J call TRBJ2-7; the D is unclear. The germline V gene has CDR1 DFQATT and CDR2 SNEGSKA (reference sequence). V was shortened by 6 bases and J by 5 bases, with 17 bases between the two germline ends. CDR3 size: 13 residues. Here the CDR3 DNA reads TGCAGTGCCAGAAATTGGGTCACTGACGAGCAGTACTTC. Amino acids: CSARNWVTDEQYF.

This clonotype was seen repeatedly, ten times or more. V is TRBV7-9 and J is TRBJ1-4; D unresolved. With 4 bases removed from V and 11 bases from J, the gap between germline ends came to 14 bases. Germline V lookup: CDR1 SEHNR, CDR2 FQNEAQ (reference sequence). The CDR3 totals 13 residues. The CDR3 nucleotides read TGTGCCAGCAGCTCGGAGACCCAGAAGAAACTGTTTTTT. This codes for CASSSETQKKLFF.

The chain employs TRBV12-3 or TRBV12-4 and TRBJ2-7; 11 bases match TRBD2. Unmatched junction bases numbered 4, after V lost 7 bases and J lost 2 bases. The CDR3 contains 14 residues. The CDR3, as DNA: TGTGCCAGCACATGGACTAGCGGGCCCTACGAGCAGTACTTC. It is translated as CASTWTSGPYEQYF.

The gene calls are TRBV5-5 and TRBJ2-1, with 8 bases lining up with TRBD1. The CDR3 extends over 16 amino acids. Trimming at V came to 2 bases and at J to 7 bases, leaving 11 bases not matched to a gene. Germline CDR1 reads SGHKS; CDR2 reads YYEKEE (reference sequence). The CDR3 loop reads CASSFQSTGDGNEQFF. CDR3 sequence (DNA): TGTGCCAGCAGCTTTCAATCGACAGGGGACGGGAATGAGCAGTTCTTC. Drawing the rest from reference TRBV5-5 and TRBJ2-1, the complete variable domain is DAGVTQSPTHLIKTRGQQVTLRCSPISGHKSVSWYQQVLGQGPQFIFQYYEKEERGRGNFPDRFSARQFPNYSSELNVNALLLGDSALYLCASSFQSTGDGNEQFFGPGTRLTVL.

This clonotype came up many times. The chain is built from TRBV20-1 and TRBJ1-2; tentatively, D is TRBD1 (5 bases). Germline V gives CDR1 DFQATT, CDR2 SNEGSKA (reference sequence). Trimming removed 5 bases from V and 6 bases from J, with 13 bases in between. This CDR3 has 12 amino acids. The DNA for the CDR3 is TGCAGTGCTTGGGACCCCCGCCATGGCTACACCTTC. It translates to CSAWDPRHGYTF.

Details on this clonotype: A much larger clone sits a single nucleotide away, making a read error possible. The chain combines TRBV5-5 with TRBJ2-1; 7 bases match TRBD2. Trimming removed 3 bases from V and 7 bases from J; junction bases left unmatched: 4. CDR3 length: 13 amino acids. The germline CDR1 and CDR2 sequences are SGHKS and YYEKEE (reference sequence). The CDR3 DNA reads TGTGCCAGCAGCTCGGCTAGCGGTAATGAGCAGTTCTTC. Translated: CASSSASGNEQFF.

The chain links TRBV28 to TRBJ2-7, with D tentatively TRBD2 (5 bases). This CDR3 contains 14 residues. Germline V gene data show CDR1 as MDHEN and CDR2 as SYDVKM. Trimming stripped 5 bases from V and 3 bases from J, with 14 bases between. CDR3 coding DNA: TGTGCCAGCAGTCCTCCTGGACTGATCTACGAGCAGTACTTC. It is translated as CASSPPGLIYEQYF.

V usage is TRBV30 and J usage is TRBJ2-2; D might be TRBD2 (5 bases). CDR1 and CDR2 (germline): GTSNPN, SVGIG (reference sequence). CDR3 length: 15 residues. Trimming shortened V by 4 bases and J by 2 bases, and 14 bases separated the two germline ends. The CDR3 DNA sequence: TGTGCCTGGATTGGGAAGCGGATAAACACCGGGGAGCTGTTTTTT. The encoded protein is CAWIGKRINTGELFF.

This clonotype came up many times. The V gene is TRBV4-3, the J gene TRBJ1-4; 7 bases map to TRBD1. The CDR3 length is 17 residues. The germline V gene encodes CDR1 LGHNA and CDR2 YSLEER. Unmatched junction bases numbered 5, after V lost 1 base and J lost 0 bases. CDR3 residues: CASSQVGTAATNEKLFF. CDR3 nucleotide sequence: TGCGCCAGCAGCCAAGTGGGGACAGCTGCAACTAATGAAAAACTGTTTTTT.